This T cell receptor beta chain was obtained from a study of blood T cell repertoires in COVID-19. Study as a whole: Samples taken during acute and convalescent COVID-19 were collected in the United States, Italy and Spain. T cells, B-cell-depleted T cells, or PBMCs supplied cDNA or gDNA.

In the source study's methods: Quantification of nucleated cells was approximated via reference gene primer amplification. Sequenced by immunoSEQ multiplex PCR; TCRdb stores in-frame clones only, minus some. V, J and clone size are those of that table, while D and trimming were read from the DNA. The sample contains about 98,000 clones, 84% of which appear only once. Germline assignment: CDR1 SEHNR and CDR2 FQNEAQ (reference sequence). This CDR3 region has 16 residues. The V gene end was trimmed by 0 bases and the J gene end by 1 base; junction bases not matched to a gene: 4. Sample: peripheral blood. The chain employs TRBV7-9 and TRBJ2-7; 9 nucleotides line up with TRBD1. The TCR was taken from a human donor in a cohort sampled during active COVID-19. Here the CDR3 reads CASSLASGTGSYEQYF. The CDR3 DNA reads as TGTGCCAGCAGCTTAGCATCCGGGACAGGGTCCTACGAGCAGTACTTC. The full variable domain, in which reference TRBV7-9 and TRBJ2-7 provide the parts outside the CDR3, is DTGVSQNPRHKITKRGQNVTFRCDPISEHNRLYWYRQTLGQGPEFLTYFQNEAQLEKSRLLSDRFSAERPKGSFSTLEIQRTEQGDSAMYLCASSLASGTGSYEQYFGPGTRLTVT.